The clone carrying this T cell receptor (beta chain) was detected many times. Its antigen is currently unknown. These data are taken from a study of T cell repertoires in cytomegalovirus infection. Looking at the study overall: In public TCR beta signatures, there were indications of both CMV infection and matching HLA type. Findings of the study overall: Clonotypes of TCR beta that were HLA-C-restricted and CMV-specific dominated the ex vivo response.

V dropped 5 bases and J dropped 2; count of bases not matched to a gene: 7. The V gene's germline CDR1 is LGHNT and CDR2 FRNRAP. The CDR3 has 16 amino acids. TCRdb reprocessed the reads with MiXCR, giving one entry per CDR3 protein. The table lists around 180,000 distinct CDR3 sequences, roughly a fifth of them singletons. The clonotype comes from a human donor in good health (CMV status not recorded). Some clones in this sample may be carry-over from other donors' samples. Sequencing was done on a sample of PBMCs. The chain carries TRBV12-5 and TRBJ2-5; 11 bases are shared with TRBD2. In DNA, the CDR3 is TGTGCTAGTGGTCGTACTAGCGGGGGTATTCAAGAGACCCAGTACTTC. Protein: CASGRTSGGIQETQYF.